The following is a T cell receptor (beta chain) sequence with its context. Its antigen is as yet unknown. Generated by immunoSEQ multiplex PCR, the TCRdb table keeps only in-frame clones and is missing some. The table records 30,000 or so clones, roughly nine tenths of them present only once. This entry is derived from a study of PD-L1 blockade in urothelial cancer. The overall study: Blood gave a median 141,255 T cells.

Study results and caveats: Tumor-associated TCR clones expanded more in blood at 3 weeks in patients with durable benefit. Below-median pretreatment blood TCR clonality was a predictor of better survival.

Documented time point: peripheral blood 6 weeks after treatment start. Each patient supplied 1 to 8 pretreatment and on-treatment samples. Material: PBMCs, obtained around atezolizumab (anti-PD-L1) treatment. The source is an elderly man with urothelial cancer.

CDR3 residues: CASSEWNYSGANVLTF. The DNA for the CDR3 is TGTGCCAGCAGTGAATGGAACTACTCTGGGGCCAACGTCCTGACTTTC. This chain uses TRBV6-1 with TRBJ2-6; D unresolved. From germline, CDR1 is MNHNS and CDR2 SASEGT. V was clipped by 2 bases and J by 0 bases, with 8 bases between them. There are 16 residues in the CDR3.